This TCR beta chain derives from a study of CD8 T cells in ankylosing spondylitis. This clonotype was observed a few times. Its antigen is not known. Study-level points and caveats: Reportedly, matched ankylosing spondylitis synovial fluid was significantly enriched for disease-linked clones. It appeared that ankylosing spondylitis blood was characterized by a TCR beta motif of about eight highly homologous variants.

Molecular-barcoded quantitative 5'-RACE produced these TCR beta libraries. One entry per CDR3 protein, called by TCRdb with MiXCR from the 5' RACE reads. This table has 8,500 to 9,000 distinct CDR3 sequences, under 5% appearing once. This clonotype was obtained from a female donor with ankylosing spondylitis or in good health (not recorded which). The sequenced material came from blood, either unsorted or a sorted T cell fraction (not recorded which).

CDR3 DNA sequence: TGTGCCAGCAGCGTAGGTTGGGGCAGGGGAGTTCCCGGGGAGCTGTTTTTT. Protein sequence: CASSVGWGRGVPGELFF. The gene calls are TRBV9 and TRBJ2-2, with TRBD1 as a possible D gene (6 bases). The V end was cut by 0 bases, the J end by 6 bases, with 18 bases between. The CDR3 contains 17 residues. Germline V gene data show CDR1 as SGDLS and CDR2 as YYNGEE. Filled out from reference TRBV9 and TRBJ2-2, the complete variable domain reads DSGVTQTPKHLITATGQRVTLRCSPRSGDLSVYWYQQSLDQGLQFLIQYYNGEERAKGNILERFSAQQFPDLHSELNLSSLELGDSALYFCASSVGWGRGVPGELFFGEGSRLTVL.